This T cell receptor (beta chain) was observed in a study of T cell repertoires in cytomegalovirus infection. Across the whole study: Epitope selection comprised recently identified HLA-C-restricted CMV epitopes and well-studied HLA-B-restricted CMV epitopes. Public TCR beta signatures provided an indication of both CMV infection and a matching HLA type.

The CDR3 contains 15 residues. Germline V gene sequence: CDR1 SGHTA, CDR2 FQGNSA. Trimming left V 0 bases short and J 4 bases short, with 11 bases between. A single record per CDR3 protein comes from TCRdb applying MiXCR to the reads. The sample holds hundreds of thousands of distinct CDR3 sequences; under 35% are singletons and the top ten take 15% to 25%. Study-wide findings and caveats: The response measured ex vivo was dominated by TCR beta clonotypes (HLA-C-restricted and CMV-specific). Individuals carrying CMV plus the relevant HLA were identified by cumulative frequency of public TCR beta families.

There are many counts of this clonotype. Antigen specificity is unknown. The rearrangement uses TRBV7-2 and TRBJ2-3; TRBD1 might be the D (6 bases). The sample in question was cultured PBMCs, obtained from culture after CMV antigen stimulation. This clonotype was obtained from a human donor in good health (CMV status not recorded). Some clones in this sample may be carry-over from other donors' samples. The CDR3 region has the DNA TGTGCCAGCAGCTTAGCCCAGGGGTTAGCAGATACGCAGTATTTT. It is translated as CASSLAQGLADTQYF.